This is a list of T cell receptor beta chains from one sample in a study of blood T cells in healthy people across ages. TCRdb re-analysed the 5' RACE reads in MiXCR, keeping a single row per CDR3 protein. The repertoire has about 680,000 distinct CDR3 sequences, about half of them found once; the top ten carry under 35%. The specimen was blood. These TCRs come from a woman aged 55-70 years in good health. CDR3s include the opening cysteine and the closing phenylalanine or tryptophan. The order of the fields is V gene, D gene, CDR3 length, clone size, J gene, CDR3 DNA, CDR3 protein. A D gene is named only where the DNA matches it firmly. Size tells how often a clone was seen (once, few, many) or the class of an expanded clone, and some rows leave it out.

>TRBV20-1|NA|13|few|TRBJ2-7
TGCAGTGCTAGGGTGAGAGGTACCTACGAGCAGTACTTC
CSARVRGTYEQYF
>TRBV4-2|TRBD2|16|few|TRBJ2-7
TGTGCCAGCAGCCAAGATAGCGGGACGAGCTCCTACGAGCAGTACTTC
CASSQDSGTSSYEQYF
>TRBV20-1|TRBD1|15|NA|TRBJ1-6
TGCAGTGCTCCCCGACAGGGAAGCGGCAATTCACCCCTCCACTTT
CSAPRQGSGNSPLHF
>TRBV29-1|NA|13|few|TRBJ1-1
TGCAGCGTTGAACTCACCTTGAACACTGAAGCTTTCTTT
CSVELTLNTEAFF
>TRBV20-1|NA|12|few|TRBJ2-7
TGCAGTGCCCCAGGGAGCTCCTACGAGCAGTACTTC
CSAPGSSYEQYF
>TRBV7-2|NA|14|NA|TRBJ2-5
TGTGCCAGCAGCTTAGGCGGGATACGGACGCCGCAGTACTTC
CASSLGGIRTPQYF
>TRBV7-2|NA|15|NA|TRBJ2-5
TGTGCCCGCAGCCCCTTTCTATCAGGGCGGGAGACCCAGTACTTC
CARSPFLSGRETQYF
>TRBV10-3|TRBD2|14|NA|TRBJ2-5
TGTACCATCAGTGGGACGGGGGGTACGGAGACCCAGTACTTC
CTISGTGGTETQYF
>TRBV11-2|NA|15|NA|TRBJ1-2
TGTGCCAGCAGCTTAGGGGGGGCAGGCTGGGGCGGCTACACCTTC
CASSLGGAGWGGYTF
>TRBV20-1|NA|15|NA|TRBJ1-2
TGCAGTGCCGTCCCAGTCCGGGACGGGATCAGGGGCTACACCTTC
CSAVPVRDGIRGYTF
>TRBV12-3/TRBV12-4|NA|11|NA|TRBJ2-1
TGTGCCAGCAGGAGTGTCTATGAGCAGTTCTTC
CASRSVYEQFF
>TRBV7-9|NA|12|few|TRBJ2-7
TGTGCCAGCAGCGGCGCAGGGGATGAGCAGTACTTC
CASSGAGDEQYF
>TRBV12-3/TRBV12-4|TRBD1|14|NA|TRBJ1-1
TGTGCCAGCAGCGGAAGGACAGGTAACACTGAAGCTTTCTTT
CASSGRTGNTEAFF
>TRBV7-9|NA|14|NA|TRBJ2-3
TGTGCCAGCAGCTTAGGTGTGGGGGGAGATACGCAGTATTTT
CASSLGVGGDTQYF
>TRBV7-2|NA|15|few|TRBJ2-1
TGTGCCAGCAGCCCATCGAGTGGCTCCTACAATGAGCAGTTCTTC
CASSPSSGSYNEQFF
>TRBV3-1|NA|14|NA|TRBJ2-5
TGTGCCAGCAGCCAAGATCCTAGCGTGGAGACCCAGTACTTC
CASSQDPSVETQYF
>TRBV20-1|TRBD1|19|NA|TRBJ1-1
TGCAGTGCTAGTGAGCTGGAAGGGGGCAGGGGTTGGTTGAACACTGAAGCTTTCTTT
CSASELEGGRGWLNTEAFF
>TRBV28|NA|13|NA|TRBJ1-1
TGTGCCAGCAGTTCCTCGTCGACAACGCGGGCTTTCTTT
CASSSSSTTRAFF
>TRBV19|NA|13|NA|TRBJ2-7
TGTGCCAGTAGTATATATGCAGACTACGAGCAGTACTTC
CASSIYADYEQYF
>TRBV10-3|NA|13|NA|TRBJ1-2
TGTGCCATCAGTGTGGCCGGCGGAGGTGGCTACACCTTC
CAISVAGGGGYTF
>TRBV10-3|TRBD2|16|NA|TRBJ2-2
TGTGCCATCAGGGAAGGACTAGCGGATAACACCGGGGAGCTGTTTTTT
CAIREGLADNTGELFF
>TRBV5-1|NA|16|NA|TRBJ2-5
TGCGCCAGCAGCTTGGCCAGACGGGGAACCCAAGAGACCCAGTACTTC
CASSLARRGTQETQYF
>TRBV7-2|NA|12|NA|TRBJ2-1
TGTGCCAGCAGCGCAGGACGGAATGAGCAGTTCTTC
CASSAGRNEQFF
>TRBV29-1|NA|13|NA|TRBJ2-7
TGCAGCGTTCTATCACTAGGCAGGGACGAGCAGTACTTC
CSVLSLGRDEQYF
>TRBV7-9|TRBD2|14|NA|TRBJ2-7
TGTGCCAGCAGCACCACGACTAGCTTACACGAGCAGTACTTC
CASSTTTSLHEQYF
>TRBV28|TRBD2|17|NA|TRBJ2-1
TGTGCCAGCAGTTTGACGACAACGGGACTAGCGAGGAATGAGCAGTTCTTC
CASSLTTTGLARNEQFF
>TRBV9|NA|15|many|TRBJ2-7
TGTGCCAGCAGTCCTAGCAGGGGAGCCCTACGCGAGCAGTACTTC
CASSPSRGALREQYF
>TRBV27|NA|15|NA|TRBJ2-1
TGTGCCAGCGGTGGGGGCGGGTTAGGCGGGAATGAGCAGTTCTTC
CASGGGGLGGNEQFF
>TRBV7-2|TRBD2|16|NA|TRBJ2-3
TGTGCCAGCAGTATTACAGCGGGAGGGTCAGGAGATACGCAGTATTTT
CASSITAGGSGDTQYF